The rows below give T cell receptor beta chains drawn from one sample of a study of control samples from healthy donors and cancer patients. Using immunoSEQ multiplex PCR, the repertoire was profiled, and TCRdb retains in-frame clones only, with some absent. Of tens of thousands of clones in the sample, 85% to 95% were seen once. Sequences were obtained from blood. The receptors were sampled from a woman in her twenties or thirties in good health. CDR3s include the opening cysteine and the closing phenylalanine or tryptophan. A D gene is named only where the DNA matches it firmly.

NA | TRBJ1-5 | TRBV6-5 | TGTGCCAGCAGATCGGAGGATCAGCCCCAGCATTTT | CASRSEDQPQHF
NA | TRBJ1-3 | TRBV29-1 | TGCAGCGTAGAGGGGGTTTCTGGAAACACCATATATTTT | CSVEGVSGNTIYF
NA | TRBJ1-5 | TRBV10-3 | TGTGCCATCAGTGGAGAGGCAGGGAATAGCAATCAGCCCCAGCATTTT | CAISGEAGNSNQPQHF
NA | TRBJ1-5 | TRBV7-9 | TGTGCCAGCAGCCAAGACTATCAGCCCCAGCATTTT | CASSQDYQPQHF
TRBD2 | TRBJ2-1 | TRBV7-9 | TGTGCCAGCAGCCCGACTAGCGGGGGGGCGTATGAGCAGTTCTTC | CASSPTSGGAYEQFF
TRBD1 | TRBJ2-2 | TRBV18 | TGTGCCAGCTCACCACCCGGGACAGGGGCTTATACCGGGGAGCTGTTTTTT | CASSPPGTGAYTGELFF
TRBD2 | TRBJ2-2 | TRBV6-5 | TGTGCCTCCCGGGTTAGCGGGACCGGGGAGCTGTTTTTT | CASRVSGTGELFF
NA | TRBJ1-5 | TRBV9 | TGTGCCAGCAGCGGGGAGGGGGGCGTTCAGCCCCAGCATTTT | CASSGEGGVQPQHF
TRBD1 | TRBJ2-2 | TRBV25-1 | TGTGCCAGCAGTGAACCCCTCGGACAGGGGGCGAACACCGGGGAGCTGTTTTTT | CASSEPLGQGANTGELFF
TRBD1 | TRBJ2-1 | TRBV19 | TGTGCCAGTAGTATACAGGGGGCGGACAATGAGCAGTTCTTC | CASSIQGADNEQFF
NA | TRBJ2-7 | TRBV7-7 | TGTGCTAGCAGCTCGGGACCGATTTACGAGCAGTACTTC | CASSSGPIYEQYF
TRBD2 | TRBJ2-1 | TRBV3-1/TRBV3-2 | TGTGCCAGCAGCCATTCCGGGACTAGCGGGACTCATGAGCAGTTCTTC | CASSHSGTSGTHEQFF
NA | TRBJ2-7 | TRBV19 | TGTGCCAGTAGTATTCGTACAGGGCTCGAGCAGTACTTC | CASSIRTGLEQYF
TRBD1 | TRBJ2-1 | TRBV9 | TGTGCCAGCAGCGTCGGACAGGGGGCATTGGGTGGCAATGAGCAGTTCTTC | CASSVGQGALGGNEQFF
NA | TRBJ1-3 | TRBV21-1 | TGTGCCAGCAGCAAAGAGGTTGGGGGCCGCGGAAACACCATATATTTT | CASSKEVGGRGNTIYF
NA | TRBJ1-1 | TRBV7-9 | TGTGCCAGCAGCGTCGTGGAGACTGAAGCTTTCTTT | CASSVVETEAFF
NA | TRBJ1-1 | TRBV10-3 | TGTGCCATCAGTGAGGCGTCGGGACACTCAGAAGCTTTCTTT | CAISEASGHSEAFF
NA | TRBJ2-7 | TRBV12-3/TRBV12-4 | TGTGCCAGCAGTGGCGGGACAACCTACGAGCAGTACTTC | CASSGGTTYEQYF
NA | TRBJ1-1 | TRBV5-5 | TGTGCCAGCCTCATGGCCCAAAAAGACACTGCGAACACTGAAGCTTTCTTT | CASLMAQKDTANTEAFF
NA | TRBJ2-3 | TRBV5-5 | TGTGCCAGCAGCTTGTGGCTCACAGATACGCAGTATTTT | CASSLWLTDTQYF